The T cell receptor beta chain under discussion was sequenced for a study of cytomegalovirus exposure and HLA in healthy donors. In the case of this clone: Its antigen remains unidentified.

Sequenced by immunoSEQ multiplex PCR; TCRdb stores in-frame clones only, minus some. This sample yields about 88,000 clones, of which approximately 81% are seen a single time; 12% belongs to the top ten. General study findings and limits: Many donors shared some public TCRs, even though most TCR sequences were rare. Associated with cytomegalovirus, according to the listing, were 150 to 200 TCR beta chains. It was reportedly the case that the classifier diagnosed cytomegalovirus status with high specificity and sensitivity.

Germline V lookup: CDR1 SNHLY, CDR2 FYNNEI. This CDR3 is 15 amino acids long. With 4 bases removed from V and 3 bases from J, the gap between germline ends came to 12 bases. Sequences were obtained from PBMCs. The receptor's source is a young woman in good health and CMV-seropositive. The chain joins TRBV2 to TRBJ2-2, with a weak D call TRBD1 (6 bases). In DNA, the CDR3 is TGTGCCAGCAGTGTCCAGGGGACCCACACCGGGGAGCTGTTTTTT. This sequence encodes CASSVQGTHTGELFF.